The TCR beta chain described here comes from a study of spatial heterogeneity in lung cancer. MiXCR, run by TCRdb on the 5' RACE reads, gives a single entry per CDR3 protein. The data hold over 95,000 distinct CDR3 sequences, with 10% to 14% observed a single time. This clonotype occurred a few times. Documented time point: blood at routine non-recurrence follow-up after resection. Germline assignment: CDR1 MNHNY and CDR2 SVGAGI (reference sequence). This CDR3 has 15 residues. Trimming removed 6 bases from V and 2 bases from J; junction bases left unmatched: 10. The sequenced sample was PBMCs, obtained at follow-up. The gene calls are TRBV6-6 and TRBJ2-7; 7 bases map to TRBD2. The receptor's source is a female donor with early-stage non-small cell lung cancer. In nucleotides, the CDR3 is TGTGCCAGCAGCTCCGGGCAGCGGGGACCCTACGAGCAGTACTTC. As protein: CASSSGQRGPYEQYF.